The T cell receptor beta chain under discussion was sequenced for a study of stem cell transplantation in POMP-related autoinflammatory disease. This clone was observed a single time. TCRdb keeps only in-frame clones here, not all; method: immunoSEQ multiplex PCR. The data contain more than 8,500 clones, 75% to 85% of them singletons. Trimming removed 5 bases from V and 2 bases from J; junction bases left unmatched: 4. From germline, CDR1 is SEHNR and CDR2 FQNEAQ (reference sequence). The CDR3 is 16 amino acids. The rearrangement links TRBV7-9 to TRBJ2-1; 12 nucleotides agree with TRBD2. This sequence originates from a human patient with POMP-related autoinflammation and immune dysregulation (PRAID). Certain T cells may be donor cells from the graft. Sample: CD4+ T cells from PBMCs, taken after stem cell transplantation. CDR3 DNA: TGTGCCAGCAGCCAACTAGCGGGAGGCCCCTACAATGAGCAGTTCTTC. It codes for CASSQLAGGPYNEQFF.